Here is one TCR beta chain with its context. The source of the sample is a study of blood T cell repertoires in COVID-19. Authors' processing steps: Nucleated cell counts were estimated from reference gene primer amplification. Assay used: immunoSEQ multiplex PCR; TCRdb lists only in-frame clones, some missing. Clone size and the V and J calls come from that table; the DNA yielded D and trimming. The sample includes some 50,000 clones, approximately 86% of them seen just once. The CDR3 spans 13 residues. Trimming took 0 bases from V and 5 from J, leaving 8 bases between them. Germline CDR1 and CDR2: MNHNY and SVGAGI (reference sequence).

The sample comprised peripheral blood. The receptor was isolated from a middle-aged man with active COVID-19. V and J are TRBV6-6 and TRBJ2-7, with D unresolved. Written as DNA, the CDR3 is TGTGCCAGCAGTTACTCCCTTATCCACGAGCAGTACTTC. This sequence encodes CASSYSLIHEQYF.